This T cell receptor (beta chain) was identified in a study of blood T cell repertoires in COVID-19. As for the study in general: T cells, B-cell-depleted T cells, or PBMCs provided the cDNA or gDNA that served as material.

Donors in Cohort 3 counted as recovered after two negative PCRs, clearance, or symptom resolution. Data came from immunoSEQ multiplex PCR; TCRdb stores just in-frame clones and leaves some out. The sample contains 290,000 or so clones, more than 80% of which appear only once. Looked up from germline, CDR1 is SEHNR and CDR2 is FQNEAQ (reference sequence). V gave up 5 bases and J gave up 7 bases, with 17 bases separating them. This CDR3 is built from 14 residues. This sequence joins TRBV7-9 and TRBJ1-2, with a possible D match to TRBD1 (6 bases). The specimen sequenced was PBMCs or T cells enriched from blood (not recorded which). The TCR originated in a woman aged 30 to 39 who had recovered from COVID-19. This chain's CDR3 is CASSLTGQAAGYTF. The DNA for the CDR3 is TGTGCCAGCAGCCTCACAGGGCAGGCTGCTGGCTACACCTTC.